These 26 T cell receptor beta chains were sequenced from one sample in a study of blood T cell repertoires in COVID-19. TCRdb keeps only in-frame clones here, not all; method: immunoSEQ multiplex PCR. The data contain around 140,000 clones, approximately 84% of them seen just once; the ten biggest clones take up 2% to 3%. What was sequenced was peripheral blood. Receptor source: a human donor with acute or convalescent COVID-19. The donor label of this sample is uncertain.

The V gene is TRBV2, the J gene TRBJ1-4, with 8 bases matching TRBD1. The CDR3 consists of 12 residues. Per germline, CDR1 SNHLY and CDR2 FYNNEI. Trimming took 6 bases from V and 12 from J; bases not matched to a gene: 6. The CDR3 bases are TGTGCCAGCAGGTCCCAGGGGGCAGAACTGTTTTTT. This sequence encodes CASRSQGAELFF.

The V gene is TRBV18, the J gene TRBJ1-3; D is undetermined. Trimming shortened V by 3 bases and J by 0 bases, and 12 bases separated the two germline ends. From germline, CDR1 is KGHSH and CDR2 LQKENI. This CDR3 region has 16 residues. The DNA for the CDR3 is TGTGCCAGCTCACCTTCGGGGAGTTCCTCTGGAAACACCATATATTTT. Its translation is CASSPSGSSSGNTIYF. Together with reference TRBV18 and TRBJ1-3, the CDR3 gives the full variable domain: NAGVMQNPRHLVRRRGQEARLRCSPMKGHSHVYWYRQLPEEGLKFMVYLQKENIIDESGMPKERFSAEFPKEGPSILRIQQVVRGDSAAYFCASSPSGSSSGNTIYFGEGSWLTVV.

The chain employs TRBV4-2 and TRBJ2-7; weak D call: TRBD1 (6 bases). Germline loops: CDR1 LGHNA, CDR2 YNFKEQ. Deletions cut 1 base from V and 4 bases from J, with 11 bases between. This CDR3 is 14 amino acids long. CDR3 sequence reads: CASSQGPGEYEQYF. The CDR3 nucleotides are TGTGCCAGCAGCCAAGGTCCAGGGGAGTACGAGCAGTACTTC.

The chain couples TRBV7-6 to TRBJ2-1, with 10 nucleotides matching TRBD1. Germline-derived CDR1 and CDR2 are SGHVS and FNYEAQ. The V gene end was trimmed by 2 bases and the J gene end by 6 bases; junction bases not matched to a gene: 13. The CDR3 has 18 residues. CDR3 residues: CASSLKNFEDRGGNEQFF. CDR3 in DNA: TGTGCCAGCAGCTTAAAGAATTTTGAGGACAGGGGGGGCAATGAGCAGTTCTTC.

CDR3 amino acids: CATSRQGMRDEQYF. DNA of the CDR3: TGTGCCACCAGCAGACAGGGTATGCGAGACGAGCAGTACTTC. The chain recombines TRBV15 with TRBJ2-7, with TRBD1 as a possible D gene (5 bases). This CDR3 is built from 14 residues. CDR1 is LNHNV, CDR2 YYDKDF, per germline (reference sequence). The V end lost 2 bases, the J end lost 5 bases, and 13 bases lay between the germline ends.

The rearrangement uses TRBV5-1 and TRBJ2-2, with TRBD1 matching 8 bases. Trimming removed 7 bases from V and 7 bases from J; junction bases left unmatched: 15. Per the germline V gene, CDR1 is SGHRS and CDR2 is YFSETQ. The length of the CDR3 is 16 residues. CDR3 region: CASARQGTLKGGELFF. CDR3 bases: TGCGCCAGCGCTCGACAGGGGACTCTGAAGGGCGGGGAGCTGTTTTTT.

V is TRBV6-5 and J is TRBJ1-3; 8 bases fit TRBD1. Germline-derived CDR1 and CDR2 are MNHEY and SVGAGI. The CDR3 sequence is 14 residues long. Unmatched junction bases numbered 3, after V lost 6 bases and J lost 2 bases. The DNA of the CDR3 is TGTGCCAGCAGACAGGGGGTCCCTGGAAACACCATATATTTT. It is translated as CASRQGVPGNTIYF.

The J gene is TRBJ1-4, the V gene TRBV7-2; TRBD1 aligns across 9 bases. The CDR3 runs 16 residues. Germline CDR1 reads SGHTA; CDR2 reads FQGNSA. V shed 0 bases, J shed 8 bases, and the junction held 7 bases outside the gene matches. The CDR3 DNA sequence: TGTGCCAGCAGCTTAGCCCGAACAGGGGGCGCCGAAAAACTGTTTTTT. This encodes CASSLARTGGAEKLFF.

V is TRBV12-3 or TRBV12-4 and J is TRBJ1-1; the D is unclear. This CDR3 has 11 amino acids. V was trimmed by 3 bases and J by 11 bases, leaving 10 bases between them. CDR3: CASSLGEWAFF. As DNA, the CDR3 is TGTGCCAGCAGTTTGGGAGAGTGGGCTTTCTTT.

The rearrangement uses TRBV2 and TRBJ1-6, with D uncertain. Trimming pared 5 bases from V and 0 bases from J, leaving 8 bases between. This CDR3 region has 15 residues. The germline CDR1 and CDR2 sequences are SNHLY and FYNNEI. CDR3 in DNA: TGTGCCAGCAGTACGATTAGCTCCTATAATTCACCCCTCCACTTT. It is translated as CASSTISSYNSPLHF.

This chain uses TRBV3-1 (or the pseudogene TRBV3-2) with TRBJ2-1; 12 bases agree with TRBD2. J was trimmed by 10 bases and V by 4 bases; bases with no gene match: 8. Germline V gene sequence: CDR1 LGHDT, CDR2 YNNKEL (reference sequence). This CDR3 has 15 residues. Here the CDR3 reads CASSPRTSGDQEQFF. As DNA, the CDR3 is TGTGCCAGCAGCCCCCGGACTAGCGGGGACCAAGAGCAGTTCTTC.

The rearrangement joins TRBV30 to TRBJ1-3; D not certain. The germline CDR1 and CDR2 sequences are GTSNPN and SVGIG (reference sequence). This CDR3 is 15 amino acids long. V was shortened by 4 bases and J by 0 bases, with 13 bases between the two germline ends. The CDR3 DNA reads TGTGCCTGGACGAAACAGCCGCACTCTGGAAACACCATATATTTT. Translating gives CAWTKQPHSGNTIYF.

This clone was detected only a few times. The chain is built from TRBV30 and TRBJ1-1; D is possibly TRBD1 (6 bases). The CDR3 is 14 amino acids. Trimming left V 1 base short and J 1 base short, with 10 bases between. Germline CDR1 is GTSNPN and CDR2 is SVGIG (reference sequence). CDR3 in DNA: TGTGCCTGGAGTGCGGACAGCCCGAACACTGAAGCTTTCTTT. Amino acids: CAWSADSPNTEAFF.

V is TRBV27 and J is TRBJ2-1, with TRBD2 matching 8 bases. Germline CDR1 is MNHEY and CDR2 is SMNVEV (reference sequence). V lost 2 bases, J lost 5 bases, and 5 bases stayed unmatched. This CDR3 comprises 15 residues. Here the CDR3 DNA reads TGTGCCAGCAGTTTAAGCACTAGCGGCCACAATGAGCAGTTCTTC. Amino acid sequence: CASSLSTSGHNEQFF.

This clone was observed a few times. V is TRBV9 and J is TRBJ1-2; D remains ambiguous. V lost 4 bases, J lost 4 bases, and 5 bases lay in between. CDR3 length: 11 amino acids. Germline V CDR1 and CDR2: SGDLS, YYNGEE. The CDR3, as DNA: TGTGCCAGCAGCTCCAGCTATGGCTACACCTTC. Amino acid sequence: CASSSSYGYTF.

The chain joins TRBV24-1 to TRBJ1-2; no clear D. The CDR3 covers 13 residues. Per germline, CDR1 KGHDR and CDR2 SFDVKD. Trimming pared 5 bases from V and 7 bases from J, leaving 13 bases between. CDR3 sequence: CATSGRQEGGYTF. In DNA form, the CDR3 reads TGTGCCACCAGTGGGCGCCAAGAGGGTGGCTACACCTTC.

The chain combines TRBV4-3 with TRBJ2-2; D perhaps matches TRBD1 (6 bases). Trimming took 4 bases from V and 3 from J, leaving 15 bases between them. Looked up from germline, CDR1 is LGHNA and CDR2 is YSLEER. CDR3 length: 16 amino acids. The DNA for the CDR3 is TGCGCCAGCAGCCCTTACACAGGGTCCCACACCGGGGAGCTGTTTTTT. It codes for CASSPYTGSHTGELFF.

The chain uses TRBV11-2 and TRBJ2-1; a weak D match, TRBD1 (6 bases). The CDR3 runs to 14 residues. The germline CDR1 and CDR2 sequences are SGHAT and FQNNGV. Trimming removed 2 bases from V and 2 bases from J, with 7 bases in between. Here the CDR3 reads CASSLRTAYNEQFF. The DNA for the CDR3 is TGTGCCAGCAGCTTAAGGACAGCCTACAATGAGCAGTTCTTC.

The chain recombines TRBV4-1 with TRBJ2-7; D may be TRBD1 (6 bases). V lost 3 bases, J lost 2 bases, and 17 bases lay in between. The V gene's germline CDR1 is MGHRA and CDR2 YSYEKL. The CDR3 consists of 16 residues. The CDR3 coding sequence is TGCGCCAGCAGCCAGGCCTTTGAGGGGGACCCCTACGAGCAGTACTTC. This translates into CASSQAFEGDPYEQYF.

The rearrangement joins TRBV7-9 to TRBJ2-5; a possible D gene is TRBD1 (6 bases). Trimming cost V 1 base and J 4 bases, with 7 bases left between them. The CDR3 extends over 13 amino acids. The germline gives CDR1 SEHNR, CDR2 FQNEAQ (reference sequence). The CDR3 coding sequence is TGTGCCAGCAGCTTAGTAGGGGGAGAGACCCAGTACTTC. Encoded protein: CASSLVGGETQYF.

The V gene is TRBV18, the J gene TRBJ1-3; D call uncertain. The CDR3 runs 15 residues. Trimming took off 2 bases at V and 2 bases at J, with 10 bases between the two ends. Germline V gives CDR1 KGHSH, CDR2 LQKENI. The CDR3, as DNA: TGTGCCAGCTCACCATTACAGACTACTGGAAACACCATATATTTT. Amino acid sequence: CASSPLQTTGNTIYF.

The rearrangement uses TRBV4-1 and TRBJ2-6; D might be TRBD1 (6 bases). The ends were cut back, 3 bases at V and 3 bases at J, with 9 bases in the middle. The germline V gene encodes CDR1 MGHRA and CDR2 YSYEKL. The CDR3 is 15 residues long. Here the CDR3 reads CASSQPGVGANVLTF. In DNA, the CDR3 is TGCGCCAGCAGCCAGCCAGGGGTTGGGGCCAACGTCCTGACTTTC.

This clone is a singleton in its sample. The genes are TRBV7-9 and TRBJ1-2; a weak D match, TRBD1 (5 bases). Looked up from germline, CDR1 is SEHNR and CDR2 is FQNEAQ (reference sequence). Trimming cost V 7 bases and J 5 bases, with 11 bases left between them. The CDR3 has 12 residues. CDR3 DNA: TGTGCCAGCACCCCGGGGGAGTATGGCTACACCTTC. This encodes CASTPGEYGYTF. The full variable domain, completed using reference TRBV7-9 and TRBJ1-2, is DTGVSQNPRHKITKRGQNVTFRCDPISEHNRLYWYRQTLGQGPEFLTYFQNEAQLEKSRLLSDRFSAERPKGSFSTLEIQRTEQGDSAMYLCASTPGEYGYTFGSGTRLTVV.

The chain couples TRBV5-1 to TRBJ1-1; D is undetermined. CDR1 is SGHRS, CDR2 YFSETQ, per germline. Trimming left V 0 bases short and J 5 bases short, with 14 bases between. This CDR3 comprises 15 residues. The CDR3 protein is CASSLGSNTGTEAFF. The CDR3 DNA reads TGCGCCAGCAGCTTGGGGAGCAATACGGGGACTGAAGCTTTCTTT.

The chain recombines TRBV5-1 with TRBJ1-2, with 7 nucleotides matching TRBD1. The CDR3 sequence is 14 residues long. Per germline, CDR1 SGHRS and CDR2 YFSETQ. V lost 4 bases, J lost 1 base, and 4 bases stayed unmatched. CDR3 sequence (DNA): TGCGCCAGCAGCGCCGGGGACAGTAACTATGGCTACACCTTC. This encodes CASSAGDSNYGYTF.

CDR3 region: CASSPGGTTEAFF. CDR3 in DNA: TGCGCCAGCTCGCCCGGGGGTACTACTGAAGCTTTCTTT. J is TRBJ1-1 and V is TRBV5-1; D perhaps matches TRBD1 (5 bases). The V gene's germline CDR1 is SGHRS and CDR2 YFSETQ. The length of the CDR3 is 13 residues. Trimming removed 7 bases at V and 5 bases at J, with 15 bases between.